This TCR beta chain was identified during a study of cytomegalovirus exposure and HLA in healthy donors. This PCR relied on a set of 60 Vbeta primers and 13 Jbeta primers. The table came from immunoSEQ multiplex PCR; TCRdb's copy has only in-frame clones and leaves some out. The sample lists over 150,000 clones, 71% occurring once. V shed 5 bases and J 5 bases; nucleotides not matched to a gene: 12. The CDR3 runs to 16 residues. CDR1 is SGHTA and CDR2 is FQGNSA in the germline V gene. J is TRBJ2-5 and V is TRBV7-2, with 9 bases identical to TRBD2. This receptor was taken from a woman in her twenties or thirties in good health and CMV-seronegative. The sample was PBMCs. The CDR3, as DNA: TGTGCCAGCAGCCGAGACCCCGGACTAGCGCGGGAGACCCAGTACTTC. This translates into CASSRDPGLARETQYF.